A selection of T cell receptor beta chains follows, all from one sample in a study of T cells in localized non-small cell lung cancer. Here immunoSEQ multiplex PCR was the method, and the copy in TCRdb shows in-frame clones only, minus some. The sample lists 75,000 to 90,000 clones, around four fifths occurring once. The specimen was peripheral blood, collected before any cancer treatment. The receptor source for this set is a man aged 40 to 70 with stage I lung adenocarcinoma. Both conserved end residues are part of each CDR3. D genes are given only for firm matches. Expanded clones are given a class, and other clones once, few, many or no size at all.

CDR3nt | CDR3aa | d_gene | v_gene | abundance | j_gene
TGTGCCGCCGGAGGGGGTCTTAGCTACACCTTC | CAAGGGLSYTF | . | TRBV30 | . | TRBJ1-2
TGTGCCAGCAGCTTAACGAAACTAGCGGCAGAGACCCAGTACTTC | CASSLTKLAAETQYF | TRBD2 | TRBV7-2 | . | TRBJ2-5
TGTGCCAGCAGCTTCAGGGGGAGCTCCTACGAGCAGTACTTC | CASSFRGSSYEQYF | TRBD1 | TRBV27 | . | TRBJ2-7
TGTGCCAGCACCATAGGTAATGAGCAGTTCTTC | CASTIGNEQFF | . | TRBV6-5 | . | TRBJ2-1
TGTGCCAGCAGCTCTGGACTAGCGGCCTTCACAGATACGCAGTATTTT | CASSSGLAAFTDTQYF | TRBD2 | TRBV7-8 | . | TRBJ2-3
TGCGCCAGCAGCTTGGTAGTAGCGGGAGGACGCGAGCAGTACTTC | CASSLVVAGGREQYF | TRBD2 | TRBV5-1 | once | TRBJ2-7
TGTGCCAGCTCACCGCAGGGTAATGAGCAGTTCTTC | CASSPQGNEQFF | . | TRBV18 | few | TRBJ2-1
TGTGCCAGCAGCCCCCGGGGCAGTCAATATAGCAATCAGCCCCAGCATTTT | CASSPRGSQYSNQPQHF | . | TRBV7-8 | . | TRBJ1-5
TGTGCCAGCAGCTTGGCCGGGACTAACGGGGATACGCAGTATTTT | CASSLAGTNGDTQYF | TRBD2 | TRBV5-4 | . | TRBJ2-3
TGTGCCTGGACCATCGCCTTCCGGGACAGGGATACGCAGTATTTT | CAWTIAFRDRDTQYF | TRBD1 | TRBV30 | few | TRBJ2-3
TGCGCCAGCAGCCAAGGCCGAGCGGGATACTCCTACGAGCAGTACTTC | CASSQGRAGYSYEQYF | TRBD2 | TRBV4-3 | . | TRBJ2-7
TGTGCCATCAGCGTTACTAGCGAGGATGAGCAGTTCTTC | CAISVTSEDEQFF | TRBD2 | TRBV10-3 | . | TRBJ2-1
TGTGCCAGCAGTTTGGGACAGGGCCCAGAGACCCAGTACTTC | CASSLGQGPETQYF | TRBD1 | TRBV5-4 | . | TRBJ2-5
TGTGCCAGCAGTTTATATTCCCCCCCCAGGGGGTTCTCTGGAAACACCATATATTTT | CASSLYSPPRGFSGNTIYF | TRBD1 | TRBV27 | . | TRBJ1-3
TGTGCCAGCAGTATGACAGGGGTTGAGCCCCAGCATTTT | CASSMTGVEPQHF | TRBD1 | TRBV27 | . | TRBJ1-5
TGTGCCAGCAGCTTGGCCGTAGAGGGAGGTTCCTACAATGAGCAGTTCTTC | CASSLAVEGGSYNEQFF | . | TRBV5-6 | . | TRBJ2-1